This entry lists 25 T cell receptor beta chains sequenced from one sample in a study of metastatic and nonmetastatic thyroid tumors. TCRdb recomputed clones from the PCR reads via MiXCR. Of around 19,000 clones detected, under 30% appear once; the ten largest clones hold 20% to 25%. Treatment of any kind had been given to no patient before thyroid surgery. The sequenced sample consisted of tumor tissue. These receptors were taken from a male donor with papillary thyroid cancer or a benign thyroid nodule (not recorded which). Some clones in this sample may be carry-over from other donors' samples.

The chain carries TRBV12-3 or TRBV12-4 and TRBJ1-1; 10 nucleotides align to TRBD1. With V trimmed by 6 bases and J by 7 bases, 8 bases remained unmatched. The CDR3 spans 14 residues. Written as DNA, the CDR3 is TGTGCCAGCAGAGGGACAGGGGAATGGGGTGAAGCTTTCTTT. The encoded protein is CASRGTGEWGEAFF.

This clone was detected many times. The chain uses TRBV5-4 and TRBJ2-7, with TRBD1 as a possible D gene (6 bases). The CDR3 spans 13 residues. V was pared by 2 bases and J by 7 bases, with 13 bases between. Germline V gene data show CDR1 as SGHNT and CDR2 as YYREEE (reference sequence). CDR3 nucleotide sequence: TGTGCCAGCAGCTTAAAGGGGGTGCGAGAGCAGTACTTC. Translated: CASSLKGVREQYF.

This clone was seen only a few times. V usage is TRBV11-2 and J usage is TRBJ1-1; a possible D gene is TRBD1 (6 bases). The V end was cut by 5 bases, the J end by 2 bases, with 18 bases between. Germline V lookup: CDR1 SGHAT, CDR2 FQNNGV. The CDR3 is 16 amino acids. The CDR3 bases are TGTGCCAGCAGCCTTTCGCGGGGGGCTGGAAACACTGAAGCTTTCTTT. Encoded protein: CASSLSRGAGNTEAFF.

The chain is built from TRBV7-2 and TRBJ1-1, with D possibly TRBD1 on 6 matching bases. V gave up 4 bases and J gave up 8 bases, with 20 bases separating them. This CDR3 comprises 15 residues. Germline loops: CDR1 SGHTA, CDR2 FQGNSA. This CDR3 is CASSSTGRGGVEAFF. In DNA, the CDR3 is TGTGCCAGCAGCTCAACAGGGCGGGGGGGCGTGGAAGCTTTCTTT.

The V call is TRBV3-1, the J call TRBJ2-7; D is uncertain. Germline V gives CDR1 LGHDT, CDR2 YNNKEL (reference sequence). The V end was cut by 7 bases, the J end by 0 bases, with 10 bases between. CDR3 size: 13 residues. The CDR3 loop is CASMGFNSYEQYF. In nucleotides, the CDR3 is TGTGCCAGCATGGGCTTCAACTCCTACGAGCAGTACTTC.

The V and J genes are TRBV6-1 and TRBJ2-7; the D is unclear. The germline gives CDR1 MNHNS, CDR2 SASEGT. Trimming removed 3 bases at V and 2 bases at J, with 14 bases between. The CDR3 contains 15 residues. The CDR3 is CASSDTRSHPYEQYF. DNA of the CDR3: TGTGCCAGCAGTGATACTCGTTCTCACCCCTACGAGCAGTACTTC.

This clone was counted at least ten times. The chain has TRBV3-1 and TRBJ1-6; D is unclear. The CDR3 is 14 amino acids. Trimming pared 0 bases from V and 11 bases from J, leaving 11 bases between. Germline values: CDR1 LGHDT, CDR2 YNNKEL (reference sequence). The CDR3 nucleotides read TGTGCCAGCAGCCAAGATGCCAAGGTGGCACCCCTCCACTTT. Its protein is CASSQDAKVAPLHF.

As to this clone: Sequence at one end of the junction differs from germline and may be a read error. CDR3 amino acids: CDSSEDSPAGSEQYF. The DNA of the CDR3 is TGTGACAGCAGTGAAGACTCCCCCGCTGGGAGCGAGCAGTACTTC. The chain combines TRBV27 with TRBJ2-7, with D maybe TRBD2 (5 bases). This CDR3 is built from 15 residues. Looked up from germline, CDR1 is MNHEY and CDR2 is SMNVEV (reference sequence).

The V call is TRBV5-1, the J call TRBJ1-6, with D uncertain. CDR1 and CDR2 (germline): SGHRS, YFSETQ. V gave up 2 bases and J gave up 6 bases, with 9 bases separating them. The CDR3 covers 14 residues. The chain's CDR3 is CASSFPGSNSPLHF. The CDR3 bases are TGCGCCAGCAGCTTTCCCGGATCTAATTCACCCCTCCACTTT.

This clone was observed many times. The rearrangement links TRBV15 to TRBJ1-1, with a weak D call TRBD1 (5 bases). Germline assignment: CDR1 LNHNV and CDR2 YYDKDF (reference sequence). The CDR3 sequence is 15 residues long. The V end lost 1 base, the J end lost 0 bases, and 9 bases lay between the germline ends. The CDR3 reads CATSRGGGVNTEAFF. CDR3 nucleotide sequence: TGTGCCACCAGCAGAGGGGGAGGGGTGAACACTGAAGCTTTCTTT. Complete variable domain (other parts from reference TRBV15 and TRBJ1-1): DAMVIQNPRYQVTQFGKPVTLSCSQTLNHNVMYWYQQKSSQAPKLLFHYYDKDFNNEADTPDNFQSRRPNTSFCFLDIRSPGLGDTAMYLCATSRGGGVNTEAFFGQGTRLTVV.

V usage is TRBV7-6 and J usage is TRBJ2-3; 10 positions agree with TRBD2. This CDR3 has 15 residues. The junction had 13 bases not matched to a gene; V was cut back by 5 bases and J by 11 bases. Germline V lookup: CDR1 SGHVS, CDR2 FNYEAQ. The CDR3 sequence is CASSLSGGVLYEQYF. DNA for the CDR3: TGTGCCAGCAGCCTAAGCGGGGGGGTCCTCTACGAGCAGTATTTT. Full variable domain (outside the CDR3, taken from reference TRBV7-6 and TRBJ2-3): GAGVSQSPRYKVTKRGQDVALRCDPISGHVSLYWYRQALGQGPEFLTYFNYEAQQDKSGLPNDRFSAERPEGSISTLTIQRTEQRDSAMYRCASSLSGGVLYEQYFGPGTRLTVL.

This clone came up a few times. The chain combines TRBV6-1 with TRBJ1-3; D unresolved. V lost 7 bases to trimming and J lost 0 bases, with 4 bases between them. The CDR3 runs to 12 residues. Germline CDR1 MNHNS, CDR2 SASEGT. The CDR3 reads CASISSGNTIYF. DNA of the CDR3: TGTGCCAGCATATCCTCTGGAAACACCATATATTTT.

This clone was seen a handful of times. This rearrangement joins TRBV27 to TRBJ2-2; 8 nucleotides line up with TRBD2. Trimming removed 7 bases from V and 5 bases from J; junction bases left unmatched: 12. Germline CDR1 MNHEY, CDR2 SMNVEV (reference sequence). CDR3 length equals 16 residues. The CDR3 sequence is CASTASGSVETGELFF. CDR3 coding DNA: TGTGCCAGCACGGCTAGCGGGTCGGTAGAGACCGGGGAGCTGTTTTTT.

V usage is TRBV20-1 and J usage is TRBJ1-6, with D possibly being TRBD1 (6 bases). Per the germline V gene, CDR1 is DFQATT and CDR2 is SNEGSKA (reference sequence). The CDR3 runs 14 residues. V was trimmed by 6 bases and J by 5 bases, leaving 14 bases between them. CDR3 region: CSAMGGTHNSPLHF. CDR3 coding DNA: TGCAGTGCCATGGGGGGCACCCATAATTCACCCCTCCACTTT.

By proportion, this clone is medium-sized. This CDR3 is CASRQGATGANVLTF. CDR3 in DNA: TGTGCCAGCAGACAGGGGGCTACTGGGGCCAACGTCCTGACTTTC. The genes are TRBV27 and TRBJ2-6, with 9 nucleotides matching TRBD1. J gave up 2 bases and V 6 bases, and 2 bases lay outside the gene matches. The CDR3 has 15 residues. Germline CDR1 MNHEY, CDR2 SMNVEV (reference sequence).

The rearrangement links TRBV7-8 to TRBJ1-3; D not resolved. V lost 3 bases, J lost 4 bases, and 13 bases lay in between. The CDR3 runs to 15 residues. Germline CDR1 and CDR2: SGHVS and FQNEAQ. CDR3 nucleotides: TGTGCCAGCAGCTTCTCCCTGGATCGAGGAAACACCATATATTTT. Translated: CASSFSLDRGNTIYF.

This sequence joins TRBV6-1 and TRBJ1-2; D is ambiguous. Trimming shortened V by 8 bases and J by 11 bases, and 18 bases separated the two germline ends. The CDR3 has 12 amino acids. Germline V gene data show CDR1 as MNHNS and CDR2 as SASEGT. CDR3 residues: CASGVPHYAYTF. The CDR3 DNA follows: TGTGCCAGCGGGGTGCCCCACTATGCATACACCTTC.

This clone came up many times. V is TRBV7-2 and J is TRBJ1-2, with 8 bases aligning to TRBD1. This CDR3 region has 15 residues. The ends lost 1 base at V and 7 bases at J; junction bases unmatched: 8. The germline V gene has CDR1 SGHTA and CDR2 FQGNSA. In DNA, the CDR3 is TGTGCCAGCAGCTTAGAATCCCAGGGGGCGGGTGGCTACACCTTC. It codes for CASSLESQGAGGYTF.

The table lists this clone with a few counts. The CDR3 is CSASSGDYSNQPQHF. CDR3 coding DNA: TGCAGTGCTAGTTCGGGGGATTATAGCAATCAGCCCCAGCATTTT. This rearrangement joins TRBV20-1 to TRBJ1-5; a weak D match, TRBD1 (5 bases). Germline values: CDR1 DFQATT, CDR2 SNEGSKA (reference sequence). The CDR3 is 15 residues long. V dropped 3 bases and J dropped 0 bases, with 12 bases sitting between them.

This clone came up many times. V is TRBV5-1 and J is TRBJ2-1; D remains ambiguous. The CDR3 runs to 12 residues. The germline V gene encodes CDR1 SGHRS and CDR2 YFSETQ. Trimming removed 3 bases at V and 10 bases at J, with 11 bases between. This CDR3 reads CASSWGQAEQFF. Here the CDR3 DNA reads TGCGCCAGCAGCTGGGGTCAGGCCGAGCAGTTCTTC.

The rearrangement uses TRBV5-1 and TRBJ2-3; TRBD2 agrees at 8 bases. Germline CDR1 SGHRS, CDR2 YFSETQ. J gave up 7 bases and V 4 bases, and 20 bases lay outside the gene matches. The CDR3 sequence is 18 residues long. For the CDR3, the DNA is TGCGCCAGCAGCCCGTCCTGGGGAGCGGGAGAGTTGGGCAATACGCAGTATTTT. Encoded protein: CASSPSWGAGELGNTQYF.

By sample share, this clone is medium-sized. The CDR3 DNA reads TGTGCCAGCAAAATAGCGGGAGCGGGGGAGCTGTTTTTT. Translating it yields CASKIAGAGELFF. The chain combines TRBV27 with TRBJ2-2, with TRBD2 matching 9 bases. Germline loops: CDR1 MNHEY, CDR2 SMNVEV (reference sequence). J was trimmed by 8 bases and V by 7 bases; bases with no gene match: 5. The CDR3 contains 13 residues.

The chain links TRBV7-3 to TRBJ2-7; 10 bases match TRBD2. Germline CDR1 SGHTA, CDR2 FQGTGA. The CDR3 has 14 amino acids. V shed 3 bases and J 7 bases; nucleotides not matched to a gene: 6. The CDR3 is CASSLASGRGEQYF. CDR3 in DNA: TGTGCCAGCAGCTTGGCTAGCGGGAGAGGGGAGCAGTACTTC.

The gene calls are TRBV19 and TRBJ2-5, with 13 positions matching TRBD2. The CDR3 extends over 17 amino acids. Germline V gene data show CDR1 as LNHDA and CDR2 as SQIVND (reference sequence). The V and J ends lost 4 bases and 1 base, in that order; junction bases with no gene match: 6. CDR3 bases: TGTGCCAGTAGTACGGGGACTAGCGGGGCCGTCCAAGAGACCCAGTACTTC. Protein product: CASSTGTSGAVQETQYF.

Concerning this clone: At one of its ends the junction is not consistent with the germline gene, which may arise from a read error. V usage is TRBV2 and J usage is TRBJ1-3; D uncertain. This CDR3 comprises 16 residues. Germline CDR1 is SNHLY and CDR2 is FYNNEI. CDR3 residues: CASCTFRGNSGNTIYF. As DNA, the CDR3 is TGTGCCAGCTGTACATTTCGAGGTAACTCTGGAAACACTATATATTTT.